Presented here are 23 T cell receptor beta chains from one specimen sequenced in a study of shared clonotypes between healthy human individuals. The table came from immunoSEQ multiplex PCR; TCRdb's copy has only in-frame clones and leaves some out. The table shows 2 million to 2.5 million clones, with roughly 93% occurring only once. Input material: naive CD4+ T cells from PBMCs. Sample subset: CD45RA+ positively selected. These receptors were collected from a man between 18 and 29 years old in good health. Some clones in this sample may be carry-over from other donors' samples.

The chain is built from TRBV7-3 and TRBJ2-5; no reliable D call. The CDR3 length is 14 residues. The germline V and J ends were trimmed by 2 bases and 2 bases, with 9 bases remaining between them. Germline V CDR1 and CDR2: SGHTA, FQGTGA. This CDR3 is CASSLSVGQETQYF. The CDR3, as DNA: TGTGCCAGCAGCTTATCGGTCGGACAAGAGACCCAGTACTTC.

The table lists this clone with a few counts. This chain joins TRBV30 and TRBJ1-1; D ambiguous. The CDR3 covers 14 residues. Trimming stripped 4 bases from V and 4 bases from J, with 16 bases between. CDR1 is GTSNPN and CDR2 is SVGIG in the germline V gene (reference sequence). The CDR3 DNA reads as TGTGCCTGGACCACCAAGGGAGCTCTCACTGAAGCTTTCTTT. Protein product: CAWTTKGALTEAFF.

CDR3 sequence: CASSRGDLSSYEQYF. The CDR3 DNA follows: TGCGCCAGCAGCCGCGGGGATCTGAGCTCCTACGAGCAGTACTTC. The chain links TRBV5-1 to TRBJ2-7, with D possibly TRBD2 on 6 matching bases. The CDR3 extends over 15 amino acids. The V and J ends lost 4 bases and 0 bases respectively, with 14 bases between them. The V gene's germline CDR1 is SGHRS and CDR2 YFSETQ.

This sequence joins TRBV28 and TRBJ1-2; 7 bases line up with TRBD1. Unmatched junction bases numbered 1, after V lost 6 bases and J lost 3 bases. This CDR3 has 12 residues. CDR1 and CDR2 from the germline V gene are MDHEN and SYDVKM. CDR3 residues: CASRTGDYGYTF. The CDR3 bases are TGTGCCAGCAGAACAGGGGACTATGGCTACACCTTC.

J is TRBJ1-2 and V is TRBV11-2; D is ambiguous. V lost 5 bases and J lost 0, with 16 bases in between. Germline-derived CDR1 and CDR2 are SGHAT and FQNNGV. The CDR3 runs 16 residues. The CDR3 DNA reads TGTGCCAGCAGCCTCGAGGGCGGGAGACCTAACTATGGCTACACCTTC. Encoded protein: CASSLEGGRPNYGYTF. Full variable domain (missing parts from reference TRBV11-2 and TRBJ1-2): EAGVAQSPRYKIIEKRQSVAFWCNPISGHATLYWYQQILGQGPKLLIQFQNNGVVDDSQLPKDRFSAERLKGVDSTLKIQPAKLEDSAVYLCASSLEGGRPNYGYTFGSGTRLTVV.

This chain connects TRBV6-1 to TRBJ2-4, with TRBD1 matching over 9 bases. This CDR3 has 15 amino acids. The germline gives CDR1 MNHNS, CDR2 SASEGT. J lost 3 bases, V lost 8 bases, and 8 bases had no gene match. The CDR3 DNA sequence: TGTGCCAGCGGGGGACAGGGTTGGGGCAAAAACATTCAGTACTTC. Its protein is CASGGQGWGKNIQYF.

The sample holds one count of this clone. The chain employs TRBV19 and TRBJ1-4; weak D call: TRBD1 (5 bases). Germline CDR1 and CDR2: LNHDA and SQIVND (reference sequence). Trimming pared 3 bases from V and 6 bases from J, leaving 11 bases between. This CDR3 has 14 residues. Here the CDR3 DNA reads TGTGCCAGTAGTATCAGGGCGGGGTATGAAAAACTGTTTTTT. It codes for CASSIRAGYEKLFF.

V is TRBV7-2 and J is TRBJ2-2; D is uncertain. Trimming cost V 1 base and J 1 base, with 13 bases left between them. CDR3 size: 17 residues. Per the germline V gene, CDR1 is SGHTA and CDR2 is FQGNSA. The CDR3 nucleotides are TGTGCCAGCAGCTTAGAGGTTTTCGGTCAGAACACCGGGGAGCTGTTTTTT. It translates to CASSLEVFGQNTGELFF. Complete variable domain (other parts from reference TRBV7-2 and TRBJ2-2): GAGVSQSPSNKVTEKGKDVELRCDPISGHTALYWYRQSLGQGLEFLIYFQGNSAPDKSGLPSDRFSAERTGGSVSTLTIQRTQQEDSAVYLCASSLEVFGQNTGELFFGEGSRLTVL.

The rearrangement uses TRBV4-1 and TRBJ2-1, with D perhaps TRBD2 (6 bases). The CDR3 totals 16 residues. Trimming cost V 0 bases and J 2 bases, with 11 bases left between them. Germline loops: CDR1 MGHRA, CDR2 YSYEKL. The CDR3, as DNA: TGCGCCAGCAGCCAAGAAACGGGAGCGGCCTACAATGAGCAGTTCTTC. Its translation: CASSQETGAAYNEQFF.

The rearrangement links TRBV5-4 to TRBJ2-7; 8 bases are a match to TRBD2. CDR1 is SGHNT, CDR2 YYREEE, per germline (reference sequence). V lost 2 bases to trimming and J lost 1 base; unmatched junction nucleotides: 5. The CDR3 covers 15 residues. Here the CDR3 DNA reads TGTGCCAGCAGCTTAAAAGCGGGAGTGTCCTACGAGCAGTACTTC. This translates into CASSLKAGVSYEQYF.

V is TRBV28 and J is TRBJ2-1, with D uncertain. Germline CDR1 and CDR2: MDHEN and SYDVKM. The CDR3 spans 16 residues. V shed 6 bases and J shed 4 bases, with 19 bases lying between them. Here the CDR3 reads CASSLGPLVVYNEQFF. CDR3 sequence (DNA): TGTGCCAGCAGCCTTGGGCCCCTCGTCGTGTACAATGAGCAGTTCTTC.

V and J are TRBV11-2 and TRBJ2-2; no reliable D call. Germline loops: CDR1 SGHAT, CDR2 FQNNGV. The CDR3 runs to 11 residues. Trimming stripped 9 bases from V and 7 bases from J, with 9 bases between. CDR3 bases: TGTGCCAGTCAGAAGAACGGGGAGCTGTTTTTT. It translates to CASQKNGELFF. Together with reference TRBV11-2 and TRBJ2-2, the CDR3 gives the full variable domain: EAGVAQSPRYKIIEKRQSVAFWCNPISGHATLYWYQQILGQGPKLLIQFQNNGVVDDSQLPKDRFSAERLKGVDSTLKIQPAKLEDSAVYLCASQKNGELFFGEGSRLTVL.

The chain employs TRBV28 and TRBJ1-4, with D possibly matching TRBD1 (5 bases). This CDR3 spans 15 amino acids. Germline loops: CDR1 MDHEN, CDR2 SYDVKM. Trimming cost V 5 bases and J 6 bases, with 16 bases left between them. The CDR3 sequence: CASSLPGTSDEKLFF. The CDR3 DNA sequence: TGTGCCAGCAGTCTACCCGGGACTTCAGATGAAAAACTGTTTTTT.

This chain uses TRBV6-5 with TRBJ2-4; TRBD2 agrees at 8 bases. J lost 0 bases, V lost 2 bases, and 3 bases had no gene match. Looked up from germline, CDR1 is MNHEY and CDR2 is SVGAGI. This CDR3 has 16 residues. CDR3 in amino acids: CASSYLGGGAKNIQYF. DNA for the CDR3: TGTGCCAGCAGTTACCTCGGGGGGGGAGCCAAAAACATTCAGTACTTC.

This chain joins TRBV27 and TRBJ1-1, with D maybe TRBD1 (6 bases). The V gene lost 2 bases and the J gene lost 3 bases, with 13 bases spanning the gap. This CDR3 is 15 amino acids long. Germline values: CDR1 MNHEY, CDR2 SMNVEV (reference sequence). The CDR3 loop reads CASSLVGGWDTEAFF. Here the CDR3 DNA reads TGTGCCAGCAGTTTAGTAGGGGGTTGGGACACTGAAGCTTTCTTT.

This chain links TRBV7-6 with TRBJ2-7; either TRBD1 or TRBD2 may fit D (5 bases each). Germline lookup yields CDR1 SGHVS and CDR2 FNYEAQ. Between the trimmed V and J ends, which lost 4 bases and 3 bases, there was a span of 16 bases. The CDR3 sequence is 15 residues long. CDR3 loop: CASSYRTGTFYEQYF. CDR3 DNA: TGTGCCAGCAGCTACCGAACCGGGACCTTCTACGAGCAGTACTTC.

The chain couples TRBV7-9 to TRBJ2-1; 7 nucleotides agree with TRBD2. Germline V gene sequence: CDR1 SEHNR, CDR2 FQNEAQ (reference sequence). V shed 0 bases and J 4 bases; nucleotides not matched to a gene: 6. The CDR3 loop spans 16 amino acids. CDR3 in amino acids: CASSLAWGGGYNEQFF. The CDR3 region has the DNA TGTGCCAGCAGCTTAGCGTGGGGCGGGGGTTACAATGAGCAGTTCTTC.

The V gene is TRBV5-1, the J gene TRBJ1-2, with 7 bases aligning to TRBD1. CDR1 SGHRS and CDR2 YFSETQ come from the germline V gene. V shed 0 bases and J 3 bases; nucleotides not matched to a gene: 5. CDR3 length: 15 amino acids. CDR3 in amino acids: CASSLEGGGYYGYTF. DNA of the CDR3: TGCGCCAGCAGCTTGGAAGGGGGCGGTTACTATGGCTACACCTTC.

This clone was found once. The chain uses TRBV4-2 and TRBJ2-7; 9 bases fit TRBD1. V shed 3 bases and J 6 bases; nucleotides not matched to a gene: 9. Germline V gives CDR1 LGHNA, CDR2 YNFKEQ. The CDR3 sequence is 15 residues long. CDR3 nucleotides: TGTGCCAGCAGCCACGGGGACAGGGCGGTGGGCGAGCAGTACTTC. It codes for CASSHGDRAVGEQYF.

Note on this clone: Relative to the germline gene, one junction end is altered; a read error may explain this. The chain recombines TRBV27 with TRBJ1-5, with no clear D. CDR1 is MNHEY, CDR2 SMNVEV, per germline (reference sequence). The CDR3 contains 13 residues. CDR3 nucleotide sequence: TGTGCCAGCAGTTTAGCAGGAGATCAGTCCCAGCATTTT. Translated, it gives CASSLAGDQSQHF.

This clone was seen just once. CDR3: CASSFRTGNTEAFF. Written as DNA, the CDR3 is TGTGCCAGCAGCTTTCGGACAGGGAATACTGAAGCTTTCTTT. V and J are TRBV5-5 and TRBJ1-1, with 8 bases matching TRBD1. Germline CDR1 reads SGHKS; CDR2 reads YYEKEE (reference sequence). The junction had 5 bases not matched to a gene; V was cut back by 2 bases and J by 5 bases. This CDR3 is 14 amino acids long.

The V gene is TRBV5-3, the J gene TRBJ2-7, with TRBD1 matching 10 bases. TRBV5-3 is an open reading frame whose function is uncertain. The V and J ends lost 5 bases and 3 bases, in that order; junction bases with no gene match: 11. This CDR3 contains 16 residues. The CDR3 DNA reads TGTGCCAGAAGTAGTAAACCCGGGACAGGGGTCTACGAGCAGTACTTC. Protein: CARSSKPGTGVYEQYF.

This chain uses TRBV6-1 with TRBJ1-5; D is undetermined. The CDR3 extends over 11 amino acids. Germline loops: CDR1 MNHNS, CDR2 SASEGT. Trimming shortened V by 7 bases and J by 3 bases, and 4 bases separated the two germline ends. The CDR3 reads CASMSNQPQHF. The CDR3 region has the DNA TGTGCCAGCATGTCCAATCAGCCCCAGCATTTT.